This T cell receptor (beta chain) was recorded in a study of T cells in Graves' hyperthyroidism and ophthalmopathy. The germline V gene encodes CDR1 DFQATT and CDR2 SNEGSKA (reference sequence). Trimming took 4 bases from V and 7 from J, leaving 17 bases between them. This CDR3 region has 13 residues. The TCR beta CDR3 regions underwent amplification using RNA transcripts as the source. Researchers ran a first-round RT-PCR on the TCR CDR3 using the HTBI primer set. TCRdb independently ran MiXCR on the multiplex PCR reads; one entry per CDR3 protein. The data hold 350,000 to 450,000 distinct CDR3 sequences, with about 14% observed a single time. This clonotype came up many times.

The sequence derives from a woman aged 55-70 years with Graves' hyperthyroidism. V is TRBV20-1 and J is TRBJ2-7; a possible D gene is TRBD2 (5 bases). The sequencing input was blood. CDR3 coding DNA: TGCAGTGCTACCGTCGGAGGCACCGCAGAGCAGTACTTC. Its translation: CSATVGGTAEQYF.